This T cell receptor (beta chain) was sequenced during a study of control samples from healthy donors and cancer patients. Trimming stripped 0 bases from V and 7 bases from J, with 7 bases between. The germline V gene has CDR1 MNHEY and CDR2 SVGEGT. The CDR3 sequence is 14 residues long. Data came from immunoSEQ multiplex PCR; TCRdb stores just in-frame clones and leaves some out. The sample holds about 75,000 clones, roughly 94% seen once. The sample comprised blood. V and J are TRBV6-2 or TRBV6-3 and TRBJ1-6; the D is unclear. The receptor's source is a middle-aged woman in good health. The CDR3 protein is CASSYSSRNSPLHF. CDR3 DNA sequence: TGTGCCAGCAGTTACTCGAGCCGGAATTCACCCCTCCACTTT.